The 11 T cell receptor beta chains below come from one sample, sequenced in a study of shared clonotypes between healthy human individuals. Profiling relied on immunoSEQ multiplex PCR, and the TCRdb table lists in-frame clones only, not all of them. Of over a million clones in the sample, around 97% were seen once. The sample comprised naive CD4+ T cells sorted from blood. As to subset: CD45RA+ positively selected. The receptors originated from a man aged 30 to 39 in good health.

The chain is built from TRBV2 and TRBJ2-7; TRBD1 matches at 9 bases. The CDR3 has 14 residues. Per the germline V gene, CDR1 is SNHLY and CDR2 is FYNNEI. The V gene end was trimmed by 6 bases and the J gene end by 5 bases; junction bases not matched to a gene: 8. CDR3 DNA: TGTGCCAGCAGGAAGGGACAGGGTGTCGACGAGCAGTACTTC. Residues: CASRKGQGVDEQYF.

The CDR3 bases are TGTGCCAGCAGCTTGGTTCAGGGCGGCACAGATACGCAGTATTTT. Translated, it gives CASSLVQGGTDTQYF. The V gene is TRBV5-4, the J gene TRBJ2-3, with D possibly matching TRBD1 (5 bases). V was pared by 0 bases and J by 1 base, with 9 bases between. The germline V gene encodes CDR1 SGHNT and CDR2 YYREEE (reference sequence). CDR3 size: 15 residues.

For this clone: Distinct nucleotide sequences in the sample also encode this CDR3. CDR3 in amino acids: CASSPDRDYEQYF. The CDR3 nucleotides read TGTGCCAGCAGCCCCGACAGGGACTACGAGCAGTACTTC. The chain uses TRBV5-6 and TRBJ2-7; 7 bases line up with TRBD1. The CDR3 is 13 amino acids. CDR1 and CDR2 from the germline V gene are SGHDT and YYEEEE. With 4 bases clipped from V and 3 bases from J, the junction kept 4 bases outside the gene matches.

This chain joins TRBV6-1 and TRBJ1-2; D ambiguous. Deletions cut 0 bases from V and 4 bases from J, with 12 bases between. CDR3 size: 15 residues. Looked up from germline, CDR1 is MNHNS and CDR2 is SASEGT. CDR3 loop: CASSEAGVRGYGYTF. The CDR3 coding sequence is TGTGCCAGCAGTGAAGCTGGGGTTCGGGGCTATGGCTACACCTTC.

In nucleotides, the CDR3 is TGTGCCTGGAGACCCTCCAACACCGGGGAGCTGTTTTTT. Translated: CAWRPSNTGELFF. The chain carries TRBV30 and TRBJ2-2, with D unclear. V lost 3 bases and J lost 2, with 7 bases in between. Germline assignment: CDR1 GTSNPN and CDR2 SVGIG (reference sequence). The CDR3 contains 13 residues.

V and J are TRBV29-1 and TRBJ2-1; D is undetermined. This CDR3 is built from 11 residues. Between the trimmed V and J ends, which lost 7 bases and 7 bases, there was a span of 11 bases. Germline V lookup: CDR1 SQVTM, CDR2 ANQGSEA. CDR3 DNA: TGCAGCGCTGCAAGTGGGAATGAGCAGTTCTTC. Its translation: CSAASGNEQFF.

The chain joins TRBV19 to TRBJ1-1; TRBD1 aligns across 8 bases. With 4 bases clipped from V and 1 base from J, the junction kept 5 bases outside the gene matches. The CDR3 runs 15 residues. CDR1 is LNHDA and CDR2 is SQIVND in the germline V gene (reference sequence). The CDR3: CASSKDRGPNTEAFF. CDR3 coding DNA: TGTGCCAGTAGTAAAGACAGGGGACCGAACACTGAAGCTTTCTTT.

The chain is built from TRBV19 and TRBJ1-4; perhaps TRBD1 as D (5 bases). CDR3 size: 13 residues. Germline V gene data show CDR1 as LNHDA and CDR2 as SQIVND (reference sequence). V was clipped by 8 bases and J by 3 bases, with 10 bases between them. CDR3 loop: CASGMGANEKLFF. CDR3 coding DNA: TGTGCCAGTGGAATGGGGGCTAATGAAAAACTGTTTTTT.

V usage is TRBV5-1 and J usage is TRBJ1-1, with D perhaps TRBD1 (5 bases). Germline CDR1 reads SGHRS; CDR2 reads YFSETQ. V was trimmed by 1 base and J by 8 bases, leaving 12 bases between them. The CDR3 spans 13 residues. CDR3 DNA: TGCGCCAGCAGCTTGCCCGGGACCCCAGAAGCTTTCTTT. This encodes CASSLPGTPEAFF.

CDR3 protein: CSVVPGQGADGYGYTF. CDR3 in DNA: TGCAGCGTTGTACCGGGACAGGGGGCGGACGGCTATGGCTACACCTTC. The J gene is TRBJ1-2, the V gene TRBV29-1, with TRBD1 identical over 12 bases. This CDR3 region has 16 residues. CDR1 is SQVTM and CDR2 is ANQGSEA in the germline V gene. V was clipped by 4 bases and J by 4 bases; unmatched bases: 10.

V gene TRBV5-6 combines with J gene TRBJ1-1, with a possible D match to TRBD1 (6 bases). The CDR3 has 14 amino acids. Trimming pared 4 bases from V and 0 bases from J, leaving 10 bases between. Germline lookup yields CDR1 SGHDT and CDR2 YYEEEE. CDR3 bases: TGTGCCAGCAGCCGAGGACAGATGAACACTGAAGCTTTCTTT. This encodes CASSRGQMNTEAFF.